This is a list of T cell receptor beta chains from one sample in a study of blood T cell repertoires in COVID-19. The table came from immunoSEQ multiplex PCR; TCRdb's copy has only in-frame clones and leaves some out. The data show roughly 240,000 clones, about four fifths seen once. Sequencing was done on a sample of PBMCs or T cells enriched from blood (not recorded which). All receptors derive from a woman aged 40 to 50 who had been exposed to COVID-19. The CDR3 runs from the conserved cysteine through the conserved F or W. The D gene is left open where the match is weak. Expanded clones are given a class, and other clones once, few, many or no size at all.

V	J	D	size	DNA	CDR3
TRBV18	TRBJ1-3	-	once	TGTGCCAGCTCACCCTCCGGTTTATCGGCTGGAAACACCATATATTTT	CASSPSGLSAGNTIYF
TRBV14	TRBJ2-5	TRBD1	once	TGTGCCAGCAGCCGTTCGTTTGAGACAGGGGGCCGAGAGACCCAGTACTTC	CASSRSFETGGRETQYF
TRBV28	TRBJ2-7	-	-	TGTGCCAGCAGTTTTAGGGGACACCTCTACGAGCAGTACTTC	CASSFRGHLYEQYF
TRBV11-3	TRBJ2-1	-	-	TGTGCCAGCAGCTTAGAAGTGGGCCGACAACTGCGAAGCTCCTACAATGAGCAGTTCTTC	CASSLEVGRQLRSSYNEQFF
TRBV5-8	TRBJ2-1	-	-	TGTGCCAGCAGCTTGACAGTTGAGCGGGATGAGCAGTTCTTC	CASSLTVERDEQFF
TRBV6-5	TRBJ1-1	-	-	TGTGCCAGCAGCCCCCCCTATTCGAACACTGAAGCTTTCTTT	CASSPPYSNTEAFF
TRBV25-1	TRBJ2-1	-	-	TGTGCCAGCAGTTTTACAGGGAGCTCCTACAATGAGCAGTTCTTC	CASSFTGSSYNEQFF
TRBV19	TRBJ2-2	TRBD1	-	TGTGCCAGTAATCGGCAGGGGGCGAACACCGGGGAGCTGTTTTTT	CASNRQGANTGELFF
TRBV7-9	TRBJ2-7	-	-	TGTGCCAGCAGCTTAGGAGGCCCAGGGGGTACGGGGGACTACGAGCAGTACTTC	CASSLGGPGGTGDYEQYF
TRBV28	TRBJ2-1	-	-	TGTGCCAGCAGCCTCGAGTCAGGGGCCTCCTACAATGAGCAGTTCTTC	CASSLESGASYNEQFF
TRBV6-5	TRBJ1-5	-	few	TGTGCCAGCAGCCCCCGCGGACAGACAAATCAGCCCCAGCATTTT	CASSPRGQTNQPQHF
TRBV19	TRBJ2-3	TRBD1	once	TGTGCCAGCCACCGGGACAGCTCAGATACGCAGTATTTT	CASHRDSSDTQYF
TRBV27	TRBJ1-2	TRBD1	-	TGTGCCAGCAGTTTATCGTTTACCCGCACACAGGGGGCAGGCTATGGCTACACCTTC	CASSLSFTRTQGAGYGYTF
TRBV28	TRBJ1-5	-	once	TGTGCCAGCAAAGGTCAGGAAAATCAGCCCCAGCATTTT	CASKGQENQPQHF
TRBV7-9	TRBJ2-5	TRBD1	-	TGTGCCAGCAGCCCCCGGGACAGGGTGAGGGAGACCCAGTACTTC	CASSPRDRVRETQYF
TRBV7-8	TRBJ1-3	-	many	TGTGCCAGCAGCTCACAGGGACCTGGAAACACCATATATTTT	CASSSQGPGNTIYF
TRBV3-1/TRBV3-2	TRBJ1-2	-	-	TGTGCCAGCAGCCCTTTTTCCTCCTATGGCTACACCTTC	CASSPFSSYGYTF
TRBV10-2	TRBJ1-4	TRBD1	-	TGCGCCAGCAGGGACAGGGGGTGGAAAACTAATGAAAAACTGTTTTTT	CASRDRGWKTNEKLFF
TRBV5-1	TRBJ1-1	-	-	TGCGCCAGCAGCTTGAAGCAGGGGACCTGGGGGAACACTGAAGCTTTCTTT	CASSLKQGTWGNTEAFF
TRBV5-1	TRBJ2-5	TRBD2	-	TGCGCCAGCAGCTTGCGGATCCCTAGCGGGGGGGTGCAAGAGACCCAGTACTTC	CASSLRIPSGGVQETQYF
TRBV28	TRBJ2-7	TRBD2	-	TGTGCCAGCAGACCGGGGGGGCGGTACGAGCAGTACTTC	CASRPGGRYEQYF
TRBV5-5	TRBJ1-4	-	-	TGTGCCAGCAGCTGGATGGACAGCGGGGGTGAAAAACTGTTTTTT	CASSWMDSGGEKLFF
TRBV2	TRBJ2-7	-	few	TGTGCCAGCAGCACCCAGACTATATCCTACGAGCAGTACTTC	CASSTQTISYEQYF
TRBV7-3	TRBJ2-1	TRBD2	once	TGTGCCAGCCGCGCCGCCGGGACTAGCAGCAATGAGCAGTTCTTC	CASRAAGTSSNEQFF
TRBV29-1	TRBJ2-1	TRBD2	once	TGCAGCGGACTAGCCAATGAGCAGTTCTTC	CSGLANEQFF
TRBV6-5	TRBJ2-5	-	-	TGTGCCAGCAGTTACTCGACGGGGGAACAAGAGACCCAGTACTTC	CASSYSTGEQETQYF
TRBV11-2	TRBJ2-7	TRBD1	-	TGTGCCAGCAGCTCACGGGACAGGACTGTCTACGAGCAGTACTTC	CASSSRDRTVYEQYF
TRBV9	TRBJ2-5	TRBD2	-	TGTGCCAGCAGCAGACGCGGGGGGGGACAAGAGACCCAGTACTTC	CASSRRGGGQETQYF
TRBV6-2/TRBV6-3	TRBJ1-1	TRBD1	-	TGTGCCAGCAGTTTCGTGGACAGGGGAGGCACTGAAGCTTTCTTT	CASSFVDRGGTEAFF
TRBV7-9	TRBJ1-4	-	-	TGTGCCAGCAGCTTATGGGGGAGGCAGGGTTATAATGAAAAACTGTTTTTT	CASSLWGRQGYNEKLFF
TRBV28	TRBJ1-2	TRBD1	few	TGTGCCAGCAGCTCGAGTGGGACAGGGACCATCTTGGGGGGCTACACCTTC	CASSSSGTGTILGGYTF
TRBV19	TRBJ1-6	TRBD1	-	TGTGCCAGTAAGGACAGGGGTAATTCACCCCTCCACTTT	CASKDRGNSPLHF
TRBV13	TRBJ2-5	TRBD2	-	TGTGCCAGCAGCTGGACTAGCGGACAAGAGACCCAGTACTTC	CASSWTSGQETQYF
TRBV23-1	TRBJ1-2	TRBD1	-	TGCGCCAGCAGTCAAGTTACGACCGGGAGGGACAGGGATGGGTATGGCTACACCTTC	CASSQVTTGRDRDGYGYTF
TRBV2	TRBJ2-3	TRBD1	-	TGTGCCAGCAGAGATACGGACAGGTTGGATACGCAGTATTTT	CASRDTDRLDTQYF
TRBV30	TRBJ1-2	-	-	TGTGCCTGGACCGTCATTAGGGGGGGCGATGGCTACACCTTC	CAWTVIRGGDGYTF
TRBV9	TRBJ1-3	TRBD1	-	TGTGCCAGCAGCGGAACCCAGGGGGCCTGGGGTGGAAACACCATATATTTT	CASSGTQGAWGGNTIYF
TRBV6-5	TRBJ1-3	-	-	TGTGCCAGCAGGCGATCCGGGGTCTCTGGAAACACCATATATTTT	CASRRSGVSGNTIYF
TRBV4-3	TRBJ1-1	-	-	TGCGCCAGCAGCCACCAGGGCACGAACACTGAAGCTTTCTTT	CASSHQGTNTEAFF
TRBV20-1	TRBJ1-1	-	-	TGCAGTGCTAGTCCGCAGGTGATGAACACTGAAGCTTTCTTT	CSASPQVMNTEAFF
TRBV16	TRBJ1-4	-	once	TGTGCCAGCAGCCGGAGGGCAACTAATGAAAAACTGTTTTTT	CASSRRATNEKLFF
TRBV3-1/TRBV3-2	TRBJ1-3	TRBD1	-	TGTGCCAGCACGCCAATTTGGCCGGGACAGGGAAACACCATATATTTT	CASTPIWPGQGNTIYF
TRBV7-3	TRBJ1-5	-	-	TGTGCCAGCAGCTTACCGGGGTCCGGCCAGCCCCAGCATTTT	CASSLPGSGQPQHF
TRBV4-3	TRBJ2-3	TRBD2	-	TGCGCCAGCAGCTTATCTAGCGGCAGTACAGATACGCAGTATTTT	CASSLSSGSTDTQYF
TRBV4-1	TRBJ1-4	-	few	TGCGCCAGCAGCCAAGGAGGGGAAAAACTGTTTTTT	CASSQGGEKLFF
TRBV10-3	TRBJ1-2	-	-	TGTGCCATCAGGGCGGTGCGGGGGAAGGTCGGGGATGGCTACACCTTC	CAIRAVRGKVGDGYTF
TRBV12-3/TRBV12-4	TRBJ1-1	-	-	TGTGCCAGCAGTTACTCACGGGCTGAAGCTTTCTTT	CASSYSRAEAFF
TRBV5-1	TRBJ2-4	TRBD1	-	TGCGCCAGCAGCTTGGAGGGGGCCAAGAACATTCAGTACTTC	CASSLEGAKNIQYF
TRBV27	TRBJ2-4	-	-	TGTGCCAGCAGGGCCATGTCGGCCAAAAACATTCAGTACTTC	CASRAMSAKNIQYF